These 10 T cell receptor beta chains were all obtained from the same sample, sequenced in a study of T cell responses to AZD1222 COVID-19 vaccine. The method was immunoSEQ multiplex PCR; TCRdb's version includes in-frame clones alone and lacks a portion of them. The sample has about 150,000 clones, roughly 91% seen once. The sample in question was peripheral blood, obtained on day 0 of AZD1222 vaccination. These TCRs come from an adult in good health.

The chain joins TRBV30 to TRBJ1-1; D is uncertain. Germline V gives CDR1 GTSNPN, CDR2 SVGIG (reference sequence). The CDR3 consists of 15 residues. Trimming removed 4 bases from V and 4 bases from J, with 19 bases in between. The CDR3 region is CAWNVVSGRGTEAFF. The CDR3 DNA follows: TGTGCCTGGAATGTTGTTTCGGGGAGAGGCACTGAAGCTTTCTTT.

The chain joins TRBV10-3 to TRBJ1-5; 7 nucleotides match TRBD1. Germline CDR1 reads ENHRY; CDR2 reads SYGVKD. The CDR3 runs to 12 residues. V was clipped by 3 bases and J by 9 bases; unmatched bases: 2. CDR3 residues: CAISEQGRPQHF. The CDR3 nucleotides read TGTGCCATCAGTGAACAGGGGAGGCCCCAGCATTTT.

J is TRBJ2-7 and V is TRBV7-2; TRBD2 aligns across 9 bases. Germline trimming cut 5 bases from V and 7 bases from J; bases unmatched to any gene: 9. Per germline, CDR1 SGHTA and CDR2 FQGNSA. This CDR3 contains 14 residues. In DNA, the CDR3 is TGTGCCAGCAGCCAGGGACAGCGGGAGGAGGAGCAGTACTTC. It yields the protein CASSQGQREEEQYF.

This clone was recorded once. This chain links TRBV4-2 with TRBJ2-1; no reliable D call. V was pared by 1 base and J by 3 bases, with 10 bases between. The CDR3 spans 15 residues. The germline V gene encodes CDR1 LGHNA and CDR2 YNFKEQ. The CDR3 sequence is CASSQVYNSYNEQFF. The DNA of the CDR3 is TGTGCCAGCAGCCAAGTATATAACAGCTACAATGAGCAGTTCTTC.

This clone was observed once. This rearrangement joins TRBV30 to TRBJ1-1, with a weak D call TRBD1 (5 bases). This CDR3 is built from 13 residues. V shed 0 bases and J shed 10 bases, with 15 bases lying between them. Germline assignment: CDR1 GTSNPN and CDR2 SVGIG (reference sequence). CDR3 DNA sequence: TGTGCCTGGAGTGTTAGGGGCAGGGATAGAGCTTTCTTT. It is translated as CAWSVRGRDRAFF.

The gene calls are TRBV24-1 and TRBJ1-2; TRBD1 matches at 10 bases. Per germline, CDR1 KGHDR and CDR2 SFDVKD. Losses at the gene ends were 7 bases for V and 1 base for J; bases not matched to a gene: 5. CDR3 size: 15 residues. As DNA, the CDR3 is TGTGCCACCAGATCCGGGACAGGGGATAACTATGGCTACACCTTC. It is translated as CATRSGTGDNYGYTF.

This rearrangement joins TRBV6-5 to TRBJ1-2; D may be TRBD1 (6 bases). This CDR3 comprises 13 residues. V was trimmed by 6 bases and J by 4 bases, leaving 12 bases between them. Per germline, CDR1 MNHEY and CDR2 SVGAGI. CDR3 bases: TGTGCCAGCAGCAGGGGCTTCGGCTATGGCTACACCTTC. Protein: CASSRGFGYGYTF.

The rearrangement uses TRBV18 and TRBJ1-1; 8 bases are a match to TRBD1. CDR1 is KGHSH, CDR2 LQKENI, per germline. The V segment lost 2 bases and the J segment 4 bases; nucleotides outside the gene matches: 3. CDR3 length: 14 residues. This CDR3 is CASSPTDRGTEAFF. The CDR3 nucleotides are TGTGCCAGCTCACCAACCGACAGGGGCACTGAAGCTTTCTTT.

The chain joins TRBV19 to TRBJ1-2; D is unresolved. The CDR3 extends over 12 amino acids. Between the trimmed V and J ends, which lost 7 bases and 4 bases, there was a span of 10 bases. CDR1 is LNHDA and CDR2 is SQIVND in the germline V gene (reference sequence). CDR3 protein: CASTDGPYGYTF. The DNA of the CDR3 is TGTGCCAGTACTGACGGCCCCTATGGCTACACCTTC.

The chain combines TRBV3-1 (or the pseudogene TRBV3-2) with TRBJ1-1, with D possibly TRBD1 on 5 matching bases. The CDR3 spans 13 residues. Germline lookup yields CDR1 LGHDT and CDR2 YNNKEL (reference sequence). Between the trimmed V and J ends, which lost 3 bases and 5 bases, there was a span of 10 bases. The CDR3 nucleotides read TGTGCCAGCAGCCATGAGGGGAGAACTGAAGCTTTCTTT. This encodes CASSHEGRTEAFF.